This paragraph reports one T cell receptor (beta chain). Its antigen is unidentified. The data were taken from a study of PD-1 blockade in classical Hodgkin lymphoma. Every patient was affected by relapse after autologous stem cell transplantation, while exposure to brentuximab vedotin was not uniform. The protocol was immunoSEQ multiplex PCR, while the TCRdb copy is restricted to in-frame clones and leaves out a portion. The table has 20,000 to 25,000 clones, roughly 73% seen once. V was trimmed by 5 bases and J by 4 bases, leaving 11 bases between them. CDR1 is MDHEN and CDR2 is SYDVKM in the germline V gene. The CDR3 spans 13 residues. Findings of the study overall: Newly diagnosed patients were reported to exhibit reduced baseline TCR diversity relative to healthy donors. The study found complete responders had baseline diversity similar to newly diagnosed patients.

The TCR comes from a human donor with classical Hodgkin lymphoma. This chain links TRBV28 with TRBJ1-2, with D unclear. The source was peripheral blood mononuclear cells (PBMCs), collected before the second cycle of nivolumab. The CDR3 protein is CASSPNRLYGYTF. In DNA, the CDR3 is TGTGCCAGCAGTCCTAACCGCCTCTATGGCTACACCTTC.